Below are 23 T cell receptor beta chains sequenced from a single sample in a study of shared clonotypes between healthy human individuals. Clones were read by immunoSEQ multiplex PCR, and TCRdb kept only the in-frame ones, dropping some. The sample records fewer than 700,000 clones, approximately 96% being singletons. The naive CD8 subset, CD45RO-negative cells positively selected for CCR7, excluded terminally differentiated effector memory CD45RA+ cells. Material: naive CD8+ T cells sorted from blood. These TCRs come from a woman aged 30 to 39 in good health.

The J gene is TRBJ2-3, the V gene TRBV27, with TRBD2 as a possible D gene (6 bases). Germline loops: CDR1 MNHEY, CDR2 SMNVEV (reference sequence). Trimming removed 1 base from V and 0 bases from J, with 11 bases in between. The CDR3 is 16 residues long. The CDR3 region has the DNA TGTGCCAGCAGTTTATTCCCGGGAGAGAGCACAGATACGCAGTATTTT. This gives the protein CASSLFPGESTDTQYF.

The chain links TRBV13 to TRBJ1-1, with TRBD1 identical over 8 bases. The CDR3 has 17 residues. Germline CDR1 is PRHDT and CDR2 is FYEKMQ (reference sequence). The ends lost 0 bases at V and 0 bases at J; junction bases unmatched: 6. CDR3 DNA: TGTGCCAGCAGCTTAGGACCAGGGGGCCGGGTGAACACTGAAGCTTTCTTT. It encodes CASSLGPGGRVNTEAFF.

V gene TRBV28 combines with J gene TRBJ2-5, with 10 positions matching TRBD2. The CDR3 spans 16 residues. V gave up 3 bases and J gave up 5 bases; unmatched junction bases: 9. Germline values: CDR1 MDHEN, CDR2 SYDVKM. CDR3 protein: CASSFGVAGGSETQYF. In DNA form, the CDR3 reads TGTGCCAGCAGTTTCGGCGTAGCGGGAGGATCGGAGACCCAGTACTTC.

This chain connects TRBV4-1 to TRBJ2-6, with D possibly being TRBD1 or TRBD2 (5 bases each). Trimming pared 0 bases from V and 10 bases from J, leaving 22 bases between. CDR1 and CDR2 from the germline V gene are MGHRA and YSYEKL. CDR3 length: 18 residues. Here the CDR3 reads CASSQEARVPFEGNVLTF. The DNA of the CDR3 is TGCGCCAGCAGCCAAGAAGCCAGGGTTCCTTTTGAGGGTAACGTCCTGACTTTC.

This clone has a handful of counts. This chain joins TRBV6-1 and TRBJ2-7; D could derive from TRBD1 or TRBD2 (6 bases each). Germline CDR1 reads MNHNS; CDR2 reads SASEGT. The CDR3 sequence is 16 residues long. V lost 6 bases to trimming and J lost 3 bases, with 21 bases between them. CDR3: CASSERGRGGIYEQYF. The DNA of the CDR3 is TGTGCCAGCAGCGAACGCGGCAGGGGAGGTATCTACGAGCAGTACTTC.

The chain links TRBV30 to TRBJ1-2; D not certain. The V gene's germline CDR1 is GTSNPN and CDR2 SVGIG (reference sequence). V lost 5 bases to trimming and J lost 6 bases, with 19 bases between them. The CDR3 totals 14 residues. The CDR3 is CAWGHSPPGNGYTF. The CDR3 nucleotides are TGTGCCTGGGGTCACTCACCTCCCGGGAATGGCTACACCTTC.

The rearrangement uses TRBV29-1 and TRBJ2-1; 7 nucleotides line up with TRBD1. CDR1 and CDR2 from the germline V gene are SQVTM and ANQGSEA. Trimming cost V 4 bases and J 4 bases; bases outside gene matches: 10. The CDR3 totals 15 residues. The CDR3 here is CSVGGYETGYNEQFF. The CDR3 DNA is TGCAGCGTTGGGGGCTATGAGACAGGGTACAATGAGCAGTTCTTC.

This chain links TRBV19 with TRBJ1-1; no reliable D call. The V end lost 0 bases, the J end lost 5 bases, and 16 bases lay between the germline ends. The CDR3 contains 16 residues. Germline V gives CDR1 LNHDA, CDR2 SQIVND (reference sequence). The CDR3 DNA sequence: TGTGCCAGTAGTATAGATCTTGAAGGGCTGGGGACTGAAGCTTTCTTT. Protein: CASSIDLEGLGTEAFF.

The chain uses TRBV21-1 and TRBJ2-1; the DNA was not compared with TRBD2, the D call given in the table. TRBV21-1 counts as a pseudogene. The CDR3 has 14 amino acids. The CDR3: CASHTSGSYNEQFF. The CDR3 bases are TGTGCCAGCCATACTAGCGGGAGTTACAATGAGCAGTTCTTC.

The chain links TRBV7-9 to TRBJ2-7; tentatively, D is TRBD1 (6 bases). The V gene lost 5 bases and the J gene lost 2 bases, with 13 bases spanning the gap. CDR3 size: 14 residues. CDR1 and CDR2 from the germline V gene are SEHNR and FQNEAQ (reference sequence). This CDR3 is CASSHRDNTYEQYF. In DNA form, the CDR3 reads TGTGCCAGCAGCCACCGGGACAATACCTACGAGCAGTACTTC.

V is TRBV13 and J is TRBJ1-1; TRBD1 aligns across 8 bases. The germline CDR1 and CDR2 sequences are PRHDT and FYEKMQ (reference sequence). The CDR3 is 16 amino acids. With 6 bases clipped from V and 1 base from J, the junction kept 10 bases outside the gene matches. The CDR3 sequence: CASSSKGGTGNTEAFF. In DNA, the CDR3 is TGTGCCAGCAGTTCTAAAGGGGGGACAGGGAACACTGAAGCTTTCTTT.

This chain links TRBV30 with TRBJ2-7; D is unresolved. The CDR3 covers 13 residues. The germline V gene encodes CDR1 GTSNPN and CDR2 SVGIG (reference sequence). Trimming took 7 bases from V and 4 from J, leaving 17 bases between them. This CDR3 is CASGSPLKYEQYF. DNA of the CDR3: TGTGCCTCAGGATCACCCCTCAAATACGAGCAGTACTTC.

V is TRBV28 and J is TRBJ2-7; tentative D call: TRBD1 (6 bases). This CDR3 is 14 amino acids long. The V gene lost 3 bases and the J gene lost 4 bases, with 13 bases spanning the gap. CDR1 is MDHEN and CDR2 is SYDVKM in the germline V gene. DNA of the CDR3: TGTGCCAGCAGTTTGATCGGAACAGGGTACGAGCAGTACTTC. Translation gives CASSLIGTGYEQYF.

V is TRBV7-6 and J is TRBJ1-2, with D possibly matching TRBD1 (6 bases). This CDR3 has 17 amino acids. CDR1 and CDR2 (germline): SGHVS, FNYEAQ. The germline V and J ends were trimmed by 5 bases and 3 bases, with 22 bases remaining between them. CDR3 protein: CASSPGGVGRGYYGYTF. The CDR3 coding sequence is TGTGCCAGCAGCCCCGGTGGGGTCGGCAGGGGATACTATGGCTACACCTTC.

This clone has only one observation. The chain combines TRBV5-6 with TRBJ2-1, with D uncertain. The CDR3 totals 13 residues. V was cut by 7 bases and J by 7 bases, with 15 bases left in between. Germline V CDR1 and CDR2: SGHDT, YYEEEE. Written as DNA, the CDR3 is TGTGCCAGCCATACTCAAGGACGGAATGAGCAGTTCTTC. Translating gives CASHTQGRNEQFF. The whole variable domain, remainder taken from reference TRBV5-6 and TRBJ2-1, is DAGVTQSPTHLIKTRGQQVTLRCSPKSGHDTVSWYQQALGQGPQFIFQYYEEEERQRGNFPDRFSGHQFPNYSSELNVNALLLGDSALYLCASHTQGRNEQFFGPGTRLTVL.

This clone was recorded only once. The gene calls are TRBV6-1 and TRBJ1-5; possibly TRBD1 for D (5 bases). Germline values: CDR1 MNHNS, CDR2 SASEGT. The CDR3 is made up of 16 amino acids. V dropped 2 bases and J dropped 3 bases, with 14 bases sitting between them. The CDR3 reads CASSELYSDTNQPQHF. CDR3 coding DNA: TGTGCCAGCAGTGAACTTTATTCGGACACCAATCAGCCCCAGCATTTT.

The table lists this clone with a count of one. V gene TRBV20-1 combines with J gene TRBJ1-2, with no clear D. Between the trimmed V and J ends, which lost 1 base and 6 bases, there was a span of 6 bases. Looked up from germline, CDR1 is DFQATT and CDR2 is SNEGSKA (reference sequence). The CDR3 contains 11 residues. In DNA form, the CDR3 reads TGCAGTGCTAGAGGGAGGGATGGCTACACCTTC. Translation: CSARGRDGYTF.

The rearrangement uses TRBV7-6 and TRBJ2-2, with 7 bases aligning to TRBD2. From germline, CDR1 is SGHVS and CDR2 FNYEAQ. Losses at the gene ends were 3 bases for V and 5 bases for J; bases not matched to a gene: 0. This CDR3 is built from 13 residues. The CDR3 here is CASSFGGTGELFF. For the CDR3, the DNA is TGTGCCAGCAGCTTCGGGGGGACCGGGGAGCTGTTTTTT.

This clone has a handful of counts. V usage is TRBV4-1 and J usage is TRBJ2-7; no reliable D call. The V gene's germline CDR1 is MGHRA and CDR2 YSYEKL. The CDR3 runs 13 residues. The V end lost 4 bases, the J end lost 0 bases, and 7 bases lay between the germline ends. The CDR3 reads CASSPESSYEQYF. DNA for the CDR3: TGCGCCAGCAGCCCCGAGTCCTCCTACGAGCAGTACTTC.

The V gene is TRBV9, the J gene TRBJ2-2, with 10 positions matching TRBD2. Germline CDR1 reads SGDLS; CDR2 reads YYNGEE. This CDR3 has 16 residues. The ends lost 4 bases at V and 4 bases at J; junction bases unmatched: 7. This CDR3 reads CASSLRTSGPTGELFF. The CDR3 DNA sequence: TGTGCCAGCAGCCTGAGGACTAGCGGCCCCACCGGGGAGCTGTTTTTT.

V gene TRBV7-7 combines with J gene TRBJ2-2; D assignment may be TRBD1 or TRBD2 (5 bases each). This CDR3 comprises 13 residues. V gave up 5 bases and J gave up 7 bases, with 11 bases separating them. The germline CDR1 and CDR2 sequences are SSHAT and FNYEAQ (reference sequence). The CDR3 DNA sequence: TGTGCCAGCAGCCTTCCAGGGAGCGGGGAGCTGTTTTTT. Protein product: CASSLPGSGELFF.

V is TRBV5-4 and J is TRBJ2-7; no definite D call. The V gene lost 0 bases and the J gene lost 2 bases, with 12 bases spanning the gap. Germline CDR1 reads SGHNT; CDR2 reads YYREEE (reference sequence). CDR3 length: 15 residues. CDR3 nucleotides: TGTGCCAGCAGCTTGGGGGTGGGTATGGCCTACGAGCAGTACTTC. Protein sequence: CASSLGVGMAYEQYF.

The genes are TRBV28 and TRBJ1-2; a possible D gene is TRBD1 (5 bases). The V and J ends lost 7 bases and 2 bases respectively, with 14 bases between them. The germline CDR1 and CDR2 sequences are MDHEN and SYDVKM. CDR3 length: 14 residues. This CDR3 is CASTPRGRNYGYTF. The CDR3 region has the DNA TGTGCCAGCACCCCCCGGGGCAGGAACTATGGCTACACCTTC.